This T cell receptor (beta chain) was found in a study of T cell repertoires in cytomegalovirus infection (dated by TCRdb to between 2018 and 2021). Regarding the research as a whole: Donor HLA type was relevant to the analysis, as public TCR beta signatures indicated carriage of CMV infection together with the matching HLA type.

CDR1 and CDR2 (SGHTA, FQGTGA) derive from the germline V gene. The CDR3, from cysteine to phenylalanine, totals 16 residues. This entry keeps only the CDR3 DNA: 48 bases, framed from base 1. The junction carries 14 bases between V and J, which are trimmed by 5 bases and 0 bases respectively. Many counts were recorded for this clonotype. Its binding antigen is unknown. No base-level quality is on record; no much larger clone is a single base apart. TCRdb lists the instrument as Illumina HiSeq 1500. In-frame beta chains were kept once TCRdb had trimmed the public reads at Q25 with fastp and called clones with MiXCR. One record per CDR3 amino acid sequence lists the most common genes and DNA. The sample has some 600,000 distinct CDR3 sequences on record, roughly a quarter of them singletons. The ten largest clones take up 8% of the sample. Overall study outcomes, separate from this receptor: Cumulative frequency of public TCR beta family members discriminated carriers of CMV infection plus the relevant HLA type in this cohort and an independent approximately 370-donor cohort. The ex vivo response was dominated by HLA-C-restricted CMV-specific TCR beta clonotypes, which also provided the single most frequent clonotype in two of eight donors.

Material for sequencing was CD8+ T cells from PBMCs. The TCR was taken from a human donor in good health (CMV status not recorded). Some clones in this sample may be carry-over from other donors' samples. The V and J genes are TRBV7-3 and TRBJ2-1; the D segment is perhaps TRBD1 or TRBD2, each sharing 7 matched bases. The DNA sequence reads TGTGCCAGCAGCACTCAGGGGGGGAGCTCCTACAATGAGCAGTTCTTC. This codes for CASSTQGGSSYNEQFF.